Following are 25 T cell receptor beta chains from one sample sequenced in a study of cytomegalovirus exposure and HLA in healthy donors. The study ran its PCR with 60 Vbeta and 13 Jbeta primers. TCRdb keeps only in-frame clones here, not all; method: immunoSEQ multiplex PCR. This sample has around 140,000 clones, with about two thirds found just once. Input material: PBMCs. The receptors derive from a man aged 50 to 60 in good health and CMV-seropositive.

CDR3 bases: TGTGCCAGCAGTTACAGTCCTAACTATGGCTACACCTTC. This translates into CASSYSPNYGYTF. V usage is TRBV27 and J usage is TRBJ1-2; no definite D call. The CDR3 runs 13 residues. CDR1 and CDR2 from the germline V gene are MNHEY and SMNVEV (reference sequence). Trimming removed 4 bases from V and 0 bases from J, with 6 bases in between.

This sequence joins TRBV2 and TRBJ1-1; no firm D call. CDR1 is SNHLY and CDR2 is FYNNEI in the germline V gene. This CDR3 comprises 13 residues. V lost 7 bases and J lost 0, with 9 bases in between. The CDR3 coding sequence is TGTGCCAGCATTCAGGACTTGAACACTGAAGCTTTCTTT. This sequence encodes CASIQDLNTEAFF. Filled out from reference TRBV2 and TRBJ1-1, the complete variable domain reads EPEVTQTPSHQVTQMGQEVILRCVPISNHLYFYWYRQILGQKVEFLVSFYNNEISEKSEIFDDQFSVERPDGSNFTLKIRSTKLEDSAMYFCASIQDLNTEAFFGQGTRLTVV.

The rearrangement joins TRBV7-2 to TRBJ2-7, with 7 bases aligning to TRBD1. The CDR3 runs 13 residues. Germline V gene lookup returns CDR1 SGHTA and CDR2 FQGNSA. Trimming cost V 5 bases and J 3 bases; bases outside gene matches: 4. CDR3 sequence: CASSSWDSYEQYF. CDR3 nucleotides: TGTGCCAGCAGCAGCTGGGACAGCTACGAGCAGTACTTC.

A few counts support this clone. In DNA, the CDR3 is TGTGCCAGCAGCCCCCCAGCGACAGATACGCAGTATTTT. It encodes CASSPPATDTQYF. The gene calls are TRBV13 and TRBJ2-3; D uncertain. Trimming cost V 5 bases and J 3 bases, with 9 bases left between them. CDR3 length equals 13 residues. Germline CDR1 PRHDT, CDR2 FYEKMQ (reference sequence).

V gene TRBV7-6 combines with J gene TRBJ2-5; the match to TRBD1 covers 8 bases. The CDR3 loop spans 12 amino acids. Trimming removed 5 bases from V and 6 bases from J; junction bases left unmatched: 2. Germline lookup yields CDR1 SGHVS and CDR2 FNYEAQ. CDR3 sequence reads: CASSRQGQTQYF. CDR3 bases: TGTGCCAGCAGCCGACAGGGGCAGACCCAGTACTTC. The complete variable domain, with remaining parts taken from reference TRBV7-6 and TRBJ2-5, reads GAGVSQSPRYKVTKRGQDVALRCDPISGHVSLYWYRQALGQGPEFLTYFNYEAQQDKSGLPNDRFSAERPEGSISTLTIQRTEQRDSAMYRCASSRQGQTQYFGPGTRLLVL.

The chain is built from TRBV4-2 and TRBJ1-5, with 7 bases fitting TRBD1. The CDR3 has 16 residues. Germline V gene lookup returns CDR1 LGHNA and CDR2 YNFKEQ. Trimming cost V 4 bases and J 3 bases; bases outside gene matches: 9. CDR3 sequence reads: CASSLRSGQNNQPQHF. CDR3 DNA sequence: TGTGCCAGCAGCCTTCGCTCGGGACAGAACAATCAGCCCCAGCATTTT.

The chain recombines TRBV19 with TRBJ1-4; D might be TRBD1 (6 bases). V lost 0 bases, J lost 10 bases, and 15 bases lay in between. Germline CDR1 and CDR2: LNHDA and SQIVND (reference sequence). CDR3 size: 15 residues. The chain's CDR3 is CASSIDSTGKVKLFF. In DNA, the CDR3 is TGTGCCAGTAGTATAGATTCCACAGGGAAGGTAAAACTGTTTTTT.

This clone came up once. The V gene is TRBV5-1, the J gene TRBJ1-4; unclear D gene. The CDR3 runs to 14 residues. CDR1 is SGHRS and CDR2 is YFSETQ in the germline V gene. The V and J ends lost 0 bases and 7 bases respectively, with 10 bases between them. CDR3 region: CASSLERAGEKLFF. CDR3 DNA: TGCGCCAGCAGCTTGGAGAGGGCTGGTGAAAAACTGTTTTTT.

This sequence joins TRBV6-1 and TRBJ2-1; TRBD2 matches 12 bases. The CDR3 loop spans 14 amino acids. The V gene's germline CDR1 is MNHNS and CDR2 SASEGT. With 4 bases clipped from V and 9 bases from J, the junction kept 4 bases outside the gene matches. The CDR3 region is CASSVLAGGSEQFF. The CDR3 DNA reads TGTGCCAGCAGTGTACTAGCGGGGGGCAGTGAGCAGTTCTTC.

The chain has TRBV2 and TRBJ2-3; 9 positions match TRBD2. Germline assignment: CDR1 SNHLY and CDR2 FYNNEI. CDR3 length: 15 amino acids. J lost 10 bases, V lost 6 bases, and 14 bases had no gene match. Here the CDR3 reads CASRYSGLAGYAQYF. CDR3 sequence (DNA): TGTGCCAGCAGATACTCCGGGCTAGCGGGGTATGCGCAGTATTTT.

This chain connects TRBV18 to TRBJ1-5; tentatively, D is TRBD1 (5 bases). The CDR3 has 14 residues. The germline V gene has CDR1 KGHSH and CDR2 LQKENI. The V gene lost 4 bases and the J gene lost 4 bases, with 11 bases spanning the gap. Here the CDR3 DNA reads TGTGCCAGCTCACGGTCAGGGATTAATCAGCCCCAGCATTTT. This encodes CASSRSGINQPQHF.

This chain uses TRBV10-1 with TRBJ2-5, with D uncertain. This CDR3 is built from 13 residues. Germline CDR1 WNHNN, CDR2 SYGVQD (reference sequence). V was trimmed by 4 bases and J by 1 base, leaving 7 bases between them. The CDR3 loop is CASSGSFQETQYF. The DNA of the CDR3 is TGCGCCAGCAGTGGGAGCTTCCAAGAGACCCAGTACTTC.

The J gene is TRBJ2-4, the V gene TRBV27, with 10 bases identical to TRBD1. The CDR3 consists of 15 residues. Looked up from germline, CDR1 is MNHEY and CDR2 is SMNVEV (reference sequence). The V and J ends lost 1 base and 7 bases, in that order; junction bases with no gene match: 4. CDR3 nucleotides: TGTGCCAGCAGTTTATTTGGGACAGGGGTTAACATTCAGTACTTC. Protein product: CASSLFGTGVNIQYF.

The gene calls are TRBV7-6 and TRBJ2-1; TRBD1 agrees at 10 bases. V lost 1 base, J lost 6 bases, and 9 bases stayed unmatched. The CDR3 runs 17 residues. The germline V gene encodes CDR1 SGHVS and CDR2 FNYEAQ. The CDR3 sequence: CASSLVVRTGGRNEQFF. The CDR3 region has the DNA TGTGCCAGCAGCTTAGTTGTACGGACAGGGGGACGCAATGAGCAGTTCTTC.

The chain has TRBV6-6 and TRBJ2-4; no clear D gene. V was pared by 5 bases and J by 6 bases, with 5 bases between. There are 11 residues in the CDR3. CDR1 and CDR2 from the germline V gene are MNHNY and SVGAGI (reference sequence). This CDR3 is CASSPGNIQYF. Here the CDR3 DNA reads TGTGCCAGCAGTCCAGGAAACATTCAGTACTTC.

V is TRBV7-7 and J is TRBJ2-2, with 7 positions matching TRBD1. V trimming: 5 bases; J trimming: 5 bases; junction bases outside the gene matches: 5. This CDR3 is 14 amino acids long. Germline V gene lookup returns CDR1 SSHAT and CDR2 FNYEAQ (reference sequence). This CDR3 reads CASSDRVITGELFF. In DNA form, the CDR3 reads TGTGCCAGCAGCGACAGGGTGATAACCGGGGAGCTGTTTTTT.

V usage is TRBV9 and J usage is TRBJ1-5; 7 positions agree with TRBD1. The CDR3 has 15 amino acids. V was clipped by 0 bases and J by 5 bases; unmatched bases: 5. Germline lookup yields CDR1 SGDLS and CDR2 YYNGEE. The CDR3 nucleotides are TGTGCCAGCAGCGTAGATGGAACAGGGGATCAGCCCCAGCATTTT. It yields the protein CASSVDGTGDQPQHF.

The genes are TRBV10-2 and TRBJ2-7; D may be TRBD1 (7 bases). V was shortened by 4 bases and J by 5 bases, with 15 bases between the two germline ends. Germline CDR1 and CDR2: WSHSY and SAAADI. This CDR3 is built from 14 residues. In DNA, the CDR3 is TGCGCCAGCAGTGTGGGGGCAGGGGGGCACGAGCAGTACTTC. It codes for CASSVGAGGHEQYF.

This chain connects TRBV6-5 to TRBJ1-2, with unresolved D. CDR1 and CDR2 (germline): MNHEY, SVGAGI. V lost 4 bases to trimming and J lost 0 bases, with 12 bases between them. The CDR3 loop spans 15 amino acids. CDR3 in amino acids: CASSSTGWTNYGYTF. DNA for the CDR3: TGTGCCAGCAGTTCTACGGGGTGGACTAACTATGGCTACACCTTC.

V and J are TRBV5-6 and TRBJ2-1; TRBD2 matches at 14 bases. Losses at the gene ends were 4 bases for V and 12 bases for J; bases not matched to a gene: 12. Germline V gene lookup returns CDR1 SGHDT and CDR2 YYEEEE. CDR3 length: 16 residues. CDR3: CASSPTGTSGRMSQFF. CDR3 nucleotide sequence: TGTGCCAGCAGCCCGACCGGGACTAGCGGGAGAATGTCGCAGTTCTTC.

To note about this clone: In the same sample, other DNA sequences code for this CDR3. The chain recombines TRBV5-1 with TRBJ2-1, with TRBD1 matching 10 bases. V lost 0 bases, J lost 7 bases, and 4 bases stayed unmatched. CDR1 and CDR2 (germline): SGHRS, YFSETQ. The CDR3 spans 15 residues. The CDR3 nucleotides read TGCGCCAGCAGCTTGGGACAGGGGGCTTATAATGAGCAGTTCTTC. It yields the protein CASSLGQGAYNEQFF.

This clone has a single count. This chain links TRBV7-2 with TRBJ1-5, with D possibly being TRBD1 (6 bases). This CDR3 is 15 amino acids long. V shed 5 bases and J shed 10 bases, with 21 bases lying between them. The germline CDR1 and CDR2 sequences are SGHTA and FQGNSA. CDR3 protein: CASSPDRQRSEPQHF. CDR3 coding DNA: TGTGCCAGCAGCCCAGACAGGCAAAGGTCCGAACCCCAGCATTTT.

V gene TRBV4-1 combines with J gene TRBJ2-3, with 10 bases aligning to TRBD1. V shed 4 bases and J 1 base; nucleotides not matched to a gene: 5. The CDR3 consists of 16 residues. The V gene's germline CDR1 is MGHRA and CDR2 YSYEKL. This CDR3 reads CASSRSGTGGTDTQYF. The CDR3 bases are TGCGCCAGCAGCCGCTCCGGGACAGGGGGCACAGATACGCAGTATTTT.

About this clone itself: The junction departs from germline at one end; a sequencing error may be responsible. V and J are TRBV20-1 and TRBJ2-7; D might be TRBD1 (5 bases). This CDR3 contains 11 residues. The germline CDR1 and CDR2 sequences are DFQATT and SNEGSKA (reference sequence). This CDR3 is CSASRALQEYF. The CDR3, as DNA: TGCAGTGCCTCCAGGGCCCTACAGGAGTATTTC.

V gene TRBV6-1 combines with J gene TRBJ1-2, with 9 bases matching TRBD1. This CDR3 has 15 amino acids. Germline V lookup: CDR1 MNHNS, CDR2 SASEGT. Germline trimming cut 5 bases from V and 5 bases from J; bases unmatched to any gene: 9. The CDR3 loop reads CASSSGPGQGYGYTF. The CDR3, as DNA: TGTGCCAGCAGTTCTGGACCGGGACAGGGATATGGCTACACCTTC.